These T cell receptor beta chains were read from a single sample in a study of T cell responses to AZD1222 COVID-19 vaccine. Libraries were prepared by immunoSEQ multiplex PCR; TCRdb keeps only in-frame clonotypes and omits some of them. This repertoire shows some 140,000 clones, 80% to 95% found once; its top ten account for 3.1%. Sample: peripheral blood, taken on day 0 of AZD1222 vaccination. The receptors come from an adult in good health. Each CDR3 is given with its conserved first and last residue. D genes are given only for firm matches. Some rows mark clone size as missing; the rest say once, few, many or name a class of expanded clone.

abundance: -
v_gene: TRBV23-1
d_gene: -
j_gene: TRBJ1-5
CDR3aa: CASGLRGQRSNQPQHF
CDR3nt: TGCGCCAGCGGCTTAAGAGGACAGCGATCTAATCAGCCCCAGCATTTT

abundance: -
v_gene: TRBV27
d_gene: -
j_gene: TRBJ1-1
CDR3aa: CASSFRGRGTEAFF
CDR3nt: TGTGCCAGCAGCTTTCGGGGGAGGGGTACTGAAGCTTTCTTT

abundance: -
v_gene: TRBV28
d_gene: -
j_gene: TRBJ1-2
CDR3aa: CASTLARTGGYTF
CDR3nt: TGTGCCAGCACCTTAGCCCGGACGGGGGGCTACACCTTC

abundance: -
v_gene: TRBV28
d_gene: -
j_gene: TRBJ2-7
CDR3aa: CASSPLTDSTYEQYF
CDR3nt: TGTGCCAGCAGTCCTTTAACGGACTCAACCTACGAGCAGTACTTC

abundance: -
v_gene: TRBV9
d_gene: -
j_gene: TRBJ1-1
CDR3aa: CASSVGAGLNTEAFF
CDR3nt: TGTGCCAGCAGCGTAGGAGCAGGCCTGAACACTGAAGCTTTCTTT

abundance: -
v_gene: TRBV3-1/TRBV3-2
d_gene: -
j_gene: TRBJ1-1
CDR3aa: CASSRALNTEAFF
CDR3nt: TGTGCCAGCAGCCGGGCCTTGAACACTGAAGCTTTCTTT

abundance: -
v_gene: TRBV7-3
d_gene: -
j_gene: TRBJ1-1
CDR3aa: CASSLTGRGTEAFF
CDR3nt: TGTGCCAGCAGCTTAACGGGCAGGGGAACTGAAGCTTTCTTT

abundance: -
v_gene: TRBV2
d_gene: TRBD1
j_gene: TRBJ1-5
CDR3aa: CASGGTGDQPQHF
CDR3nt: TGTGCCAGCGGTGGGACAGGGGATCAGCCCCAGCATTTT

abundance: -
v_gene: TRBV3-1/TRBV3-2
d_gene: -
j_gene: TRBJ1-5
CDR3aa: CASSQDRRGGQPQHF
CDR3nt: TGTGCCAGCAGCCAAGATCGGAGGGGAGGTCAGCCCCAGCATTTT

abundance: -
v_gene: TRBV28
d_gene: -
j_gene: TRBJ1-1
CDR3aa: CASSLDGRTTEAFF
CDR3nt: TGTGCCAGCAGTTTAGACGGGAGAACAACTGAAGCTTTCTTT

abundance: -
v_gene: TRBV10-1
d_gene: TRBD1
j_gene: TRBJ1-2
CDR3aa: CASSGGRGLYGYTF
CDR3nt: TGCGCCAGCAGTGGCGGCAGGGGGCTCTATGGCTACACCTTC

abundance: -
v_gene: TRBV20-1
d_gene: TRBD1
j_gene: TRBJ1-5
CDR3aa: CSASPRGSGNQPQHF
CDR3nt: TGCAGTGCTAGTCCCAGGGGGTCTGGCAATCAGCCCCAGCATTTT

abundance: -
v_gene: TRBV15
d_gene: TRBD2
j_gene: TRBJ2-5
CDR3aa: CATSRGGRAYETQYF
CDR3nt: TGTGCCACCAGCAGAGGAGGGAGGGCCTATGAGACCCAGTACTTC

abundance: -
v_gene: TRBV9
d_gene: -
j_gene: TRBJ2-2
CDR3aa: CASSSGTLTTGELFF
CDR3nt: TGTGCCAGCAGCTCCGGGACACTTACTACCGGGGAGCTGTTTTTT

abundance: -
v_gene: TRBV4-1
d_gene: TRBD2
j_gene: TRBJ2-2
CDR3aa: CASSRGTSETGELFF
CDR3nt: TGCGCCAGCAGCCGAGGGACTAGCGAAACCGGGGAGCTGTTTTTT

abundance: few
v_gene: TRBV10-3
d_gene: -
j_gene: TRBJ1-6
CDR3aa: CAISEPGENSPLHF
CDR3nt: TGTGCCATCAGTGAGCCCGGGGAGAATTCACCCCTCCACTTT

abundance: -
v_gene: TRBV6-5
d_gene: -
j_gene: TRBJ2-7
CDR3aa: CASSSDRGGEQYF
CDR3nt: TGTGCCAGCAGTTCGGACCGGGGAGGCGAGCAGTACTTC

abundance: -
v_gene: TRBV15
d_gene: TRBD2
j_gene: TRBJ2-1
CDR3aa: CATSRDRYSAGGEYYNEQFF
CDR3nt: TGTGCCACCAGCAGAGATCGTTATTCAGCGGGAGGAGAATACTACAATGAGCAGTTCTTC

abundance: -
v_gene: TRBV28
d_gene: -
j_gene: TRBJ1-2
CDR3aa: CASSLLYGYTF
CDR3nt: TGTGCCAGCAGCCTTCTCTATGGCTACACCTTC

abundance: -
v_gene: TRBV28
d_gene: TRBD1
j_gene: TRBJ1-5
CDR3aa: CASSFPGGQQPQHF
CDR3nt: TGTGCCAGCAGTTTCCCAGGGGGCCAACAGCCCCAGCATTTT

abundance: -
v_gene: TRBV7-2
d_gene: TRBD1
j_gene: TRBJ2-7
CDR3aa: CASSLGRTGVYEQYF
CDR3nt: TGTGCCAGCAGCTTGGGACGGACAGGGGTCTACGAGCAGTACTTC

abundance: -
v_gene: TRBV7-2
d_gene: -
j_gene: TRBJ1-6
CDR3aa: CASSLGVGGSPLHF
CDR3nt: TGTGCCAGCAGCTTAGGAGTGGGAGGGTCACCCCTCCACTTT

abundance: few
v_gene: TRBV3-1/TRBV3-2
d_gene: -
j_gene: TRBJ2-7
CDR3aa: CASRGTPVDYEQYF
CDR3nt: TGTGCCAGCAGGGGGACACCGGTCGACTACGAGCAGTACTTC

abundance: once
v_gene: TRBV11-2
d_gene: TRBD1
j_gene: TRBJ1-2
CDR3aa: CASSPGARGYGYTF
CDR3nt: TGTGCCAGCAGCCCCGGGGCCAGGGGGTATGGCTACACCTTC

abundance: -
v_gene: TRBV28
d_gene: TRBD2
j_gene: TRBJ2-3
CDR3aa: CASSFFLAGGDTQYF
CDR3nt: TGTGCCAGCAGTTTCTTCCTAGCGGGAGGTGATACGCAGTATTTT

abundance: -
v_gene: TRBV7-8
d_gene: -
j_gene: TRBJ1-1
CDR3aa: CASSPRGAKAFF
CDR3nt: TGTGCCAGCAGCCCACGGGGGGCTAAAGCTTTCTTT

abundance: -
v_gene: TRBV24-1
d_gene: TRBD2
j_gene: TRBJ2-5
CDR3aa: CATSDSGLAGGETQYF
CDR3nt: TGTGCCACCAGTGATTCGGGACTAGCGGGAGGAGAGACCCAGTACTTC

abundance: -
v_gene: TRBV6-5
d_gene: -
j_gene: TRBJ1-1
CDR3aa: CASRPPLTTGTEAFF
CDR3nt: TGTGCCAGCAGGCCCCCCTTGACGACGGGCACTGAAGCTTTCTTT

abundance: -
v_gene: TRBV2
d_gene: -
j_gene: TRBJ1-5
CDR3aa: CASSGEASQPQHF
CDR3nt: TGTGCCAGCAGTGGGGAGGCGTCTCAGCCCCAGCATTTT